The next 27 T cell receptor beta chains were all read from a single sample in a study of OX40 agonist ivuxolimab in advanced cancers. Method: immunoSEQ multiplex PCR; TCRdb's copy keeps in-frame clones and lacks some. The data show under 70,000 clones, approximately 85% seen once. The material sequenced was CD4+ or CD8+ T cells sorted from blood, taken in a trial of the OX40 agonist ivuxolimab. Receptors originate from an adult with an advanced solid tumor such as melanoma, head and neck, liver or kidney cancer.

The chain carries TRBV14 and TRBJ1-2; D gene uncertain. Germline loops: CDR1 SGHDN, CDR2 FVKESK. This CDR3 is 14 amino acids long. V dropped 0 bases and J dropped 8 bases, with 13 bases sitting between them. The CDR3 reads CASSQERGSGGYTF. The CDR3 region has the DNA TGTGCCAGCAGCCAAGAACGGGGAAGTGGCGGCTACACCTTC.

For the CDR3, the DNA is TGTGCCTGGGCTGCTTTGGGTAATTCACCCCTCCACTTT. Translating gives CAWAALGNSPLHF. The chain combines TRBV30 with TRBJ1-6; D gene ambiguous. V was cut by 5 bases and J by 6 bases, with 11 bases left in between. This CDR3 region has 13 residues. CDR1 GTSNPN and CDR2 SVGIG come from the germline V gene (reference sequence).

The chain recombines TRBV20-1 with TRBJ2-1; D gene ambiguous. Trimming shortened V by 4 bases and J by 8 bases, and 9 bases separated the two germline ends. Germline-derived CDR1 and CDR2 are DFQATT and SNEGSKA (reference sequence). CDR3 length: 11 amino acids. The DNA of the CDR3 is TGCAGTGCTACCCCTTTCGATGAGCAGTTCTTC. This translates into CSATPFDEQFF.

This chain links TRBV2 with TRBJ2-3; D might be TRBD1 (6 bases). The CDR3 is made up of 13 amino acids. Trimming removed 5 bases at V and 3 bases at J, with 9 bases between. The germline gives CDR1 SNHLY, CDR2 FYNNEI. CDR3 coding DNA: TGTGCCAGCAGTCCAGACAGGACAGATACGCAGTATTTT. Its translation is CASSPDRTDTQYF.

This chain uses TRBV6-4 with TRBJ2-7, with 8 bases lining up with TRBD2. CDR1 is MRHNA and CDR2 is SNTAGT in the germline V gene. CDR3 length: 18 residues. The trim removed 0 bases at V and 0 bases at J, leaving 10 bases unmatched. In DNA, the CDR3 is TGTGCCAGCAGTGACTCCTTAGCGGGACGGGAACCCTCCTACGAGCAGTACTTC. Its protein product is CASSDSLAGREPSYEQYF.

The V and J genes are TRBV20-1 and TRBJ2-7, with 8 bases that match TRBD1. This CDR3 has 11 residues. Germline V gene data show CDR1 as DFQATT and CDR2 as SNEGSKA (reference sequence). V shed 5 bases, J shed 4 bases, and the junction held 1 base outside the gene matches. The CDR3 sequence: CSARQGYEQYF. DNA for the CDR3: TGCAGTGCTCGACAGGGGTACGAGCAGTACTTC.

This clone appeared a few times. V gene TRBV7-3 combines with J gene TRBJ2-2, with D perhaps TRBD1 (6 bases). Germline V gives CDR1 SGHTA, CDR2 FQGTGA. Trimming removed 4 bases from V and 2 bases from J, with 17 bases in between. This CDR3 is built from 17 residues. CDR3 sequence (DNA): TGTGCCAGCAGCTCAGTGCATGGGGGCGCAAACACCGGGGAGCTGTTTTTT. Amino acid sequence: CASSSVHGGANTGELFF.

The V and J genes are TRBV18 and TRBJ1-6; the D gene is possibly TRBD1 (5 bases). This CDR3 has 15 residues. Per the germline V gene, CDR1 is KGHSH and CDR2 is LQKENI. Trimming shortened V by 3 bases and J by 8 bases, and 14 bases separated the two germline ends. The CDR3 protein is CASSPDQGGYSPLHF. DNA of the CDR3: TGTGCCAGCTCACCCGACCAGGGTGGTTATTCACCCCTCCACTTT.

The J gene is TRBJ2-7, the V gene TRBV5-4; TRBD2 matches 8 bases. Germline V gene sequence: CDR1 SGHNT, CDR2 YYREEE (reference sequence). The CDR3 is made up of 16 amino acids. The J segment lost 2 bases and the V segment lost 3 bases, leaving 10 bases of the junction unmatched. This CDR3 is CASSSPLAGGAYEQYF. The CDR3 DNA is TGTGCCAGCAGCTCACCCTTGGCGGGAGGCGCCTACGAGCAGTACTTC.

This chain joins TRBV28 and TRBJ1-6, with D perhaps TRBD1 (5 bases). V was trimmed by 0 bases and J by 10 bases, leaving 10 bases between them. This CDR3 region has 14 residues. Germline CDR1 MDHEN, CDR2 SYDVKM. Written as DNA, the CDR3 is TGTGCCAGCAGTTTATGGGCAGGGAGCTCACCCCTCCACTTT. Amino acids: CASSLWAGSSPLHF. Filled out from reference TRBV28 and TRBJ1-6, the complete variable domain reads DVKVTQSSRYLVKRTGEKVFLECVQDMDHENMFWYRQDPGLGLRLIYFSYDVKMKEKGDIPEGYSVSREKKERFSLILESASTNQTSMYLCASSLWAGSSPLHFGNGTRLTVT.

The chain is built from TRBV30 and TRBJ2-2; possibly TRBD1 for D (5 bases). Trimming removed 5 bases from V and 4 bases from J, with 23 bases in between. The germline V gene has CDR1 GTSNPN and CDR2 SVGIG (reference sequence). The CDR3 extends over 17 amino acids. CDR3 in amino acids: CAWGPVDGHPSTGELFF. The CDR3 nucleotides are TGTGCCTGGGGGCCGGTGGACGGACATCCGAGCACCGGGGAGCTGTTTTTT. The whole variable domain, remainder taken from reference TRBV30 and TRBJ2-2, is SQTIHQWPATLVQPVGSPLSLECTVEGTSNPNLYWYRQAAGRGLQLLFYSVGIGQISSEVPQNLSASRPQDRQFILSSKKLLLSDSGFYLCAWGPVDGHPSTGELFFGEGSRLTVL.

V is TRBV11-1 and J is TRBJ1-6; D not resolved. The V end was cut by 5 bases, the J end by 0 bases, with 8 bases between. This CDR3 has 15 amino acids. Germline CDR1 is SGHAT and CDR2 is FQDESV (reference sequence). The DNA for the CDR3 is TGTGCCAGCAGCCGTATCAGCTCCTATAATTCACCCCTCCACTTT. Encoded protein: CASSRISSYNSPLHF.

The V gene is TRBV6-6, the J gene TRBJ2-1, with 7 bases lining up with TRBD2. J gave up 3 bases and V 2 bases, and 7 bases lay outside the gene matches. CDR1 is MNHNY and CDR2 is SVGAGI in the germline V gene (reference sequence). This CDR3 is 16 amino acids long. CDR3 residues: CASSYPTSDYYNEQFF. The DNA of the CDR3 is TGTGCCAGCAGTTACCCAACTAGCGACTACTACAATGAGCAGTTCTTC.

The CDR3 DNA reads as TGTGCCAGCAGCCTCTGGACTGACTATGGCTACACCTTC. Amino acid sequence: CASSLWTDYGYTF. The chain has TRBV5-6 and TRBJ1-2, with no clear D. Deletions cut 4 bases from V and 3 bases from J, with 10 bases between. The length of the CDR3 is 13 residues. Germline V gene data show CDR1 as SGHDT and CDR2 as YYEEEE.

This chain uses TRBV2 with TRBJ1-5; possible D gene TRBD1, 5 bases. CDR1 is SNHLY, CDR2 FYNNEI, per germline. V lost 4 bases to trimming and J lost 1 base, with 11 bases between them. The CDR3 extends over 15 amino acids. CDR3 region: CASSGGRGSNQPQHF. The DNA of the CDR3 is TGTGCCAGCAGTGGAGGTAGGGGAAGCAATCAGCCCCAGCATTTT.

The chain recombines TRBV10-3 with TRBJ2-2; 11 bases are a match to TRBD1. The V gene end was trimmed by 4 bases and the J gene end by 4 bases; junction bases not matched to a gene: 2. This CDR3 contains 15 residues. CDR1 is ENHRY, CDR2 SYGVKD, per germline. Here the CDR3 DNA reads TGTGCCATCAGTGGGACAGGGGGCGTCACCGGGGAGCTGTTTTTT. This gives the protein CAISGTGGVTGELFF.

V gene TRBV7-2 combines with J gene TRBJ2-3; D ambiguous. Germline CDR1 reads SGHTA; CDR2 reads FQGNSA. Trimming cost V 5 bases and J 2 bases, with 11 bases left between them. The length of the CDR3 is 14 residues. CDR3 in amino acids: CASSPLTITDTQYF. The CDR3 DNA follows: TGTGCCAGCAGCCCACTGACCATCACAGATACGCAGTATTTT.

V usage is TRBV2 and J usage is TRBJ2-1; 9 bases line up with TRBD1. The trim removed 7 bases at V and 6 bases at J, leaving 4 bases unmatched. In germline, CDR1 is SNHLY, CDR2 FYNNEI. This CDR3 contains 13 residues. In DNA, the CDR3 is TGTGCCAGCAAAGACAGGGGGGGCAATGAGCAGTTCTTC. It yields the protein CASKDRGGNEQFF.

This clone is a singleton in its sample. This chain connects TRBV5-4 to TRBJ2-3; 7 bases align to TRBD1. The CDR3 sequence is 16 residues long. Germline V CDR1 and CDR2: SGHNT, YYREEE (reference sequence). V lost 0 bases to trimming and J lost 2 bases; unmatched junction nucleotides: 6. The CDR3 loop reads CASSLARGQITDTQYF. The CDR3 DNA follows: TGTGCCAGCAGCTTGGCCCGGGGACAGATCACAGATACGCAGTATTTT.

This clone was observed once. The chain is built from TRBV6-6 and TRBJ2-2; D is possibly TRBD1 (5 bases). The CDR3 is 14 residues long. V was cut by 8 bases and J by 4 bases, with 14 bases left in between. Germline V gives CDR1 MNHNY, CDR2 SVGAGI (reference sequence). Written as DNA, the CDR3 is TGTGCCAGCTCCCTTTTGGGGCGCACCGGGGAGCTGTTTTTT. It is translated as CASSLLGRTGELFF.

The rearrangement links TRBV7-3 to TRBJ2-7, with TRBD2 matching over 9 bases. The CDR3 runs 14 residues. The junction had 3 bases not matched to a gene; V was cut back by 5 bases and J by 1 base. Per germline, CDR1 SGHTA and CDR2 FQGTGA. In DNA form, the CDR3 reads TGTGCCAGCAGCAGGACTAGCGCGTCCTACGAGCAGTACTTC. This encodes CASSRTSASYEQYF.

The V and J genes are TRBV6-5 and TRBJ1-1; no reliable D call. This CDR3 has 13 amino acids. V lost 2 bases to trimming and J lost 4 bases, with 8 bases between them. The germline V gene encodes CDR1 MNHEY and CDR2 SVGAGI. The CDR3 here is CASSYARSTEAFF. The CDR3 nucleotides are TGTGCCAGCAGTTACGCCAGATCCACTGAAGCTTTCTTT.

V gene TRBV27 combines with J gene TRBJ1-2; D not certain. Germline V gives CDR1 MNHEY, CDR2 SMNVEV (reference sequence). The length of the CDR3 is 13 residues. Between the trimmed V and J ends, which lost 5 bases and 5 bases, there was a span of 12 bases. The chain's CDR3 is CASSRMDEYGYTF. Written as DNA, the CDR3 is TGTGCCAGCAGTAGGATGGATGAATATGGCTACACCTTC.

The V and J genes are TRBV11-2 and TRBJ1-4, with 8 nucleotides matching TRBD1. From germline, CDR1 is SGHAT and CDR2 FQNNGV. This CDR3 has 13 residues. Trimming cost V 3 bases and J 10 bases; bases outside gene matches: 4. CDR3 loop: CASSFQGAGKLFF. The CDR3 bases are TGTGCCAGCAGCTTCCAGGGGGCAGGAAAACTGTTTTTT. The whole variable domain, filled in from reference TRBV11-2 and TRBJ1-4, reads EAGVAQSPRYKIIEKRQSVAFWCNPISGHATLYWYQQILGQGPKLLIQFQNNGVVDDSQLPKDRFSAERLKGVDSTLKIQPAKLEDSAVYLCASSFQGAGKLFFGSGTQLSVL.

The chain carries TRBV7-9 and TRBJ1-2; TRBD1 aligns across 7 bases. This CDR3 is built from 15 residues. V gave up 5 bases and J gave up 1 base; unmatched junction bases: 7. Germline CDR1 is SEHNR and CDR2 is FQNEAQ (reference sequence). This CDR3 is CASSRLGQVNYGYTF. CDR3 sequence (DNA): TGTGCCAGCAGCCGGCTTGGACAGGTTAACTATGGCTACACCTTC.

The chain uses TRBV5-1 and TRBJ1-1; D not certain. The CDR3 has 14 residues. Germline V gene lookup returns CDR1 SGHRS and CDR2 YFSETQ. Trimming took 1 base from V and 0 from J, leaving 7 bases between them. This chain's CDR3 is CASSLLGVNTEAFF. CDR3 nucleotide sequence: TGCGCCAGCAGCTTGCTCGGGGTGAACACTGAAGCTTTCTTT.

This chain connects TRBV6-6 to TRBJ1-1, with 8 bases fitting TRBD1. After removal of 6 bases from V and 6 bases from J, the junction contained 3 bases not matched to a gene. The CDR3 length is 12 residues. Germline V lookup: CDR1 MNHNY, CDR2 SVGAGI (reference sequence). CDR3 DNA: TGTGCCAGCAGAGACAGGGGATCTGAAGCTTTCTTT. Amino acids: CASRDRGSEAFF.